This T cell receptor beta chain was captured in a study of shared clonotypes between healthy human individuals. Clones were read by immunoSEQ multiplex PCR, and TCRdb kept only the in-frame ones, dropping some. Of millions of clones in the sample, approximately 94% were seen once. CD45RO-negative, CCR7-selected cells formed the naive CD8 fraction, which excluded terminally differentiated effector memory CD45RA+ cells. CDR1 is SNHLY and CDR2 is FYNNEI in the germline V gene. The CDR3 has 16 amino acids. V was pared by 4 bases and J by 5 bases, with 6 bases of the junction left unmatched. This sequence joins TRBV2 and TRBJ2-1; 12 bases match TRBD2. This receptor was obtained from a man aged 18-30 years in good health. Some clones in this sample may be carry-over from other donors' samples. Sequencing was carried out using naive CD8+ T cells from PBMCs. CDR3 DNA sequence: TGTGCCAGCAGTGTTGTACTAGCGGGAGGAAACAATGAGCAGTTCTTC. This encodes CASSVVLAGGNNEQFF.